This is a list of T cell receptor beta chains from one sample in a study of blood T cell repertoires in COVID-19. Using immunoSEQ multiplex PCR, the repertoire was profiled, and TCRdb retains in-frame clones only, with some absent. In the table there are under 85,000 clones, approximately 87% of which are singletons. Sequenced material: peripheral blood. The receptors stem from a man aged 80 or over in a cohort sampled during active COVID-19. Each CDR3 is given with its conserved first and last residue. Each record gives: clone size, D gene, V gene, J gene, CDR3 protein, CDR3 DNA. The D gene is left open where the match is weak. A clone size is listed for some rows: how often the clone was seen (once, few, many), or a class if it is expanded.

size: .; D: TRBD2; V: TRBV2; J: TRBJ2-1; CDR3: CASSLLAGATNEQFF; DNA: TGTGCCAGCAGTCTACTAGCGGGGGCCACCAATGAGCAGTTCTTC
size: once; D: TRBD1; V: TRBV18; J: TRBJ1-5; CDR3: CASSPGTGFYSNQPQHF; DNA: TGTGCCAGCTCACCCGGGACAGGCTTTTATAGCAATCAGCCCCAGCATTTT
size: .; D: .; V: TRBV14; J: TRBJ2-5; CDR3: CASSQDSSDTPYQETQYF; DNA: TGTGCCAGCAGCCAAGATTCGTCAGATACCCCGTACCAAGAGACCCAGTACTTC
size: .; D: TRBD1; V: TRBV28; J: TRBJ1-4; CDR3: CASSLGGQGSKKLFF; DNA: TGTGCCAGCAGTTTAGGGGGACAGGGTTCTAAAAAACTGTTTTTT
size: .; D: .; V: TRBV10-3; J: TRBJ2-1; CDR3: CAISESTAPGAYNEQFF; DNA: TGTGCCATCAGTGAGTCGACTGCCCCAGGGGCCTACAATGAGCAGTTCTTC
size: .; D: TRBD1; V: TRBV19; J: TRBJ2-3; CDR3: CASGGTGGTDTQYF; DNA: TGTGCCAGTGGAGGGACAGGGGGGACAGATACGCAGTATTTT
size: .; D: TRBD1; V: TRBV18; J: TRBJ1-2; CDR3: CASSPPGQRANYGYTF; DNA: TGTGCCAGCTCACCACCGGGACAGAGGGCTAACTATGGCTACACCTTC
size: once; D: .; V: TRBV2; J: TRBJ1-6; CDR3: CASSEVAGLDSPLHF; DNA: TGTGCCAGCAGTGAAGTTGCGGGGCTGGATTCACCCCTCCACTTT
size: .; D: .; V: TRBV19; J: TRBJ1-6; CDR3: CASSWGQHNSPLHF; DNA: TGTGCCAGTAGCTGGGGACAACATAATTCACCCCTCCACTTT
size: few; D: .; V: TRBV19; J: TRBJ2-3; CDR3: CASSWALTDTQYF; DNA: TGTGCCAGTAGTTGGGCGCTGACAGATACGCAGTATTTT
size: .; D: .; V: TRBV5-4; J: TRBJ2-3; CDR3: CASSSPDSPLRNTQYF; DNA: TGTGCCAGCAGCTCCCCGGACTCGCCATTGCGTAATACGCAGTATTTT
size: .; D: .; V: TRBV7-2; J: TRBJ1-1; CDR3: CASSLDRDTEAFF; DNA: TGTGCCAGCAGCTTAGACCGGGACACTGAAGCTTTCTTT
size: .; D: TRBD2; V: TRBV5-5; J: TRBJ2-1; CDR3: CASSLAGGDNEQFF; DNA: TGTGCCAGCAGCTTAGCTGGGGGGGACAATGAGCAGTTCTTC
size: .; D: TRBD1; V: TRBV2; J: TRBJ1-2; CDR3: CASSQGQAPNYGYTF; DNA: TGTGCCAGCAGTCAGGGACAGGCGCCCAACTATGGCTACACCTTC
size: .; D: .; V: TRBV7-2; J: TRBJ1-1; CDR3: CASSPQSSNTEAFF; DNA: TGTGCCAGCAGCCCCCAGTCTTCTAACACTGAAGCTTTCTTT
size: .; D: .; V: TRBV19; J: TRBJ2-5; CDR3: CASSIQGAQETQYF; DNA: TGTGCCAGTAGTATACAGGGTGCCCAAGAGACCCAGTACTTC